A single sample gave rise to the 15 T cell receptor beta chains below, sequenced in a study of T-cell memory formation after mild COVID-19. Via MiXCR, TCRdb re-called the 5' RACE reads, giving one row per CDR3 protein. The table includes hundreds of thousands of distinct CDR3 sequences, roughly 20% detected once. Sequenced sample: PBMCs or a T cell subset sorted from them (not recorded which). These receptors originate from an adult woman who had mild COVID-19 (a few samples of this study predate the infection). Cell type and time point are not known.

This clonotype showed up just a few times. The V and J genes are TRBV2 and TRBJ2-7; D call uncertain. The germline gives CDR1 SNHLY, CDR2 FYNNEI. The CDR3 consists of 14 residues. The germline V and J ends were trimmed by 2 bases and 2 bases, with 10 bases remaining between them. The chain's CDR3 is CASSESGPPYEQYF. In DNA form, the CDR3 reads TGTGCCAGCAGTGAATCTGGACCCCCCTACGAGCAGTACTTC. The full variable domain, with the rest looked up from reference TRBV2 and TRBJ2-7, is EPEVTQTPSHQVTQMGQEVILRCVPISNHLYFYWYRQILGQKVEFLVSFYNNEISEKSEIFDDQFSVERPDGSNFTLKIRSTKLEDSAMYFCASSESGPPYEQYFGPGTRLTVT.

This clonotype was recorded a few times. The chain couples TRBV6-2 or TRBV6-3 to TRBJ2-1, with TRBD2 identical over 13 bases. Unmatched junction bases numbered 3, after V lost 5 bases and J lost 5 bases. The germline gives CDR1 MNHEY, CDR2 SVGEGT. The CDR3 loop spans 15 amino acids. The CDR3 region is CASSTGTSGNNEQFF. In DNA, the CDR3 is TGTGCCAGCAGTACCGGGACTAGCGGGAACAATGAGCAGTTCTTC.

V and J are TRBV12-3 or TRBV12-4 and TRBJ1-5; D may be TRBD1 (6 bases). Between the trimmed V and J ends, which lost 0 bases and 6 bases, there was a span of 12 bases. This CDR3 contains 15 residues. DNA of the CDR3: TGTGCCAGCAGTTTAGCAGCAGGGGCGGGTCAGCCCCAGCATTTT. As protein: CASSLAAGAGQPQHF.

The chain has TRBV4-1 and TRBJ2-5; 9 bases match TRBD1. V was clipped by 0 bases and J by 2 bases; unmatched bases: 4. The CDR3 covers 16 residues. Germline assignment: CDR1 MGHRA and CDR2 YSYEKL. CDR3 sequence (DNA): TGCGCCAGCAGCCAAGATTTGGGACAGGGACAAGAGACCCAGTACTTC. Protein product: CASSQDLGQGQETQYF.

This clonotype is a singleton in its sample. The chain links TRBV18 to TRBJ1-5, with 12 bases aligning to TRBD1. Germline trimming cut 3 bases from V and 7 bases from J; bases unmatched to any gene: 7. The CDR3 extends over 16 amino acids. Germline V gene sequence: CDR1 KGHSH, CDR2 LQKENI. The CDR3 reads CASSPGTGGFGQPQHF. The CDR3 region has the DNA TGTGCCAGCTCACCTGGGACAGGGGGCTTTGGACAGCCCCAGCATTTT.

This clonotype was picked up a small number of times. The CDR3 bases are TGTGCCAGCTCACCGGGACTAGCGGAGACCCAGTACTTC. Amino acids: CASSPGLAETQYF. V usage is TRBV18 and J usage is TRBJ2-5, with TRBD2 matching over 10 bases. The CDR3 is 13 residues long. J lost 5 bases, V lost 3 bases, and 0 bases had no gene match. Germline CDR1 reads KGHSH; CDR2 reads LQKENI.

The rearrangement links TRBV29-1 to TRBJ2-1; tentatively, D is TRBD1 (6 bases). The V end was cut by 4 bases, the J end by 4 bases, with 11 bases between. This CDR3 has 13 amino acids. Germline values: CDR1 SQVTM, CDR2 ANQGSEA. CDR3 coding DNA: TGCAGCGTTGGGGGGCGGTGGTACAATGAGCAGTTCTTC. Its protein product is CSVGGRWYNEQFF.

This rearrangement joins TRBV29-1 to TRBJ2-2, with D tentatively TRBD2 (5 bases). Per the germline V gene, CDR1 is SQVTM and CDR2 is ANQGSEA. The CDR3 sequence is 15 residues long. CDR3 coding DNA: TGCACCAGCCCCCGGGGAGCGTTGAACACCGGGGAGCTGTTTTTT. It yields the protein CTSPRGALNTGELFF.

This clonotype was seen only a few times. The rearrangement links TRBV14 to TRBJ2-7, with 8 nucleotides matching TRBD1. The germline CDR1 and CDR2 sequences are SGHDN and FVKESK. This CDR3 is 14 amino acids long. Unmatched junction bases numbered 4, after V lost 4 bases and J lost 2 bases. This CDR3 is CASSLADRAYEQYF. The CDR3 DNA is TGTGCCAGCAGCCTGGCGGACAGGGCCTACGAGCAGTACTTC.

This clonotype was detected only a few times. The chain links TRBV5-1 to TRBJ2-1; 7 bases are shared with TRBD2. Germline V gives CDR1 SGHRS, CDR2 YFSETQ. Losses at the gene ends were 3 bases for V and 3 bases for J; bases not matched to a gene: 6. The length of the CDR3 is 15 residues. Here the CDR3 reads CASSSEAGYYNEQFF. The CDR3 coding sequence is TGCGCCAGCAGCTCTGAAGCGGGATACTACAATGAGCAGTTCTTC.

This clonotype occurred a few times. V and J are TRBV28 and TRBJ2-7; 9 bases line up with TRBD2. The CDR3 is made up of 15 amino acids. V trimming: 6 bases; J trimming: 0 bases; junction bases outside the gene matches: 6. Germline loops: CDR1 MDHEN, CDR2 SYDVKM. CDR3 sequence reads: CASRTGSGSSYEQYF. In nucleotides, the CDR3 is TGTGCCAGCAGAACCGGTAGCGGGAGCTCCTACGAGCAGTACTTC.

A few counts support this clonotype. The CDR3 loop reads CASSVPSAGTGELFF. The CDR3 DNA reads as TGTGCCAGCAGCGTTCCTAGCGCGGGGACCGGGGAGCTGTTTTTT. This chain connects TRBV6-5 to TRBJ2-2, with D tentatively TRBD2 (6 bases). Germline V lookup: CDR1 MNHEY, CDR2 SVGAGI. The CDR3 consists of 15 residues. Trimming cost V 6 bases and J 5 bases, with 16 bases left between them.

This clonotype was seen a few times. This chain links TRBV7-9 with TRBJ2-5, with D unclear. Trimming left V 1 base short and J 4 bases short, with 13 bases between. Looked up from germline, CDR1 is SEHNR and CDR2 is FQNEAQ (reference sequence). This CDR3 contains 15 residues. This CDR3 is CASSLVLGPGETQYF. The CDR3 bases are TGTGCCAGCAGCTTAGTTCTCGGGCCCGGAGAGACCCAGTACTTC.

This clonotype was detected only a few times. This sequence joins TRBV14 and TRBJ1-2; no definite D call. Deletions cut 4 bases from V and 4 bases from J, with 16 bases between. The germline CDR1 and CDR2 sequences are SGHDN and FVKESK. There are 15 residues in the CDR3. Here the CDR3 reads CASSRASISLYGYTF. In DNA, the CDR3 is TGTGCCAGCAGCCGGGCTTCGATATCCCTCTATGGCTACACCTTC. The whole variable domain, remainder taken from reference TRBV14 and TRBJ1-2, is EAGVTQFPSHSVIEKGQTVTLRCDPISGHDNLYWYRRVMGKEIKFLLHFVKESKQDESGMPNNRFLAERTGGTYSTLKVQPAELEDSGVYFCASSRASISLYGYTFGSGTRLTVV.

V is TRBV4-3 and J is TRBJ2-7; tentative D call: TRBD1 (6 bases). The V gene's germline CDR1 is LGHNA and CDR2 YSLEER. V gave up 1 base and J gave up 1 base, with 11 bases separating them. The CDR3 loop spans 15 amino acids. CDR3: CASSQGFRGSYEQYF. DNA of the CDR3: TGCGCCAGCAGCCAAGGGTTTAGGGGGTCCTACGAGCAGTACTTC.